A single sample gave rise to the 5 T cell receptor beta chains below, sequenced in a study of T-cell reconstitution after alpha-beta-depleted transplantation in children. Researchers prepared the TCRbeta library using unique molecular identifiers, the study reports. TCRdb analysed the PCR reads with MiXCR anew, one entry per CDR3 protein. This repertoire shows over 100,000 distinct CDR3 sequences, around 5.9% found once; its top ten account for about 6.1%. Sequencing used PBMCs, mostly from graft donor cells, obtained 60 days after TCRalphabeta/CD19-depleted stem cell transplant. Receptors originate from a female patient aged 2-10 years who had a stem cell transplant for Fanconi anemia, so the T cells may come from the graft donor.

In this sample, this clonotype turned up a few times. The chain is built from TRBV5-1 and TRBJ1-4; D gene unclear. The germline V gene has CDR1 SGHRS and CDR2 YFSETQ. This CDR3 is built from 16 residues. The V and J ends lost 1 base and 7 bases respectively, with 17 bases between them. The DNA for the CDR3 is TGCGCCAGCAGCTTGAGGCAGAACGGAGGAGGTGAAAAACTGTTTTTT. Its translation: CASSLRQNGGGEKLFF.

This clonotype showed up many times. V is TRBV12-3 or TRBV12-4 and J is TRBJ2-7; TRBD2 matches at 10 bases. The CDR3 covers 14 residues. Unmatched junction bases numbered 6, after V lost 7 bases and J lost 3 bases. This chain's CDR3 is CASTIAGGVYEQYF. The DNA for the CDR3 is TGTGCCAGCACTATAGCGGGGGGTGTCTACGAGCAGTACTTC.

This clonotype showed up many times. V and J are TRBV7-3 and TRBJ2-1; 10 bases are a match to TRBD2. This CDR3 region has 15 residues. The junction had 6 bases not matched to a gene; V was cut back by 4 bases and J by 6 bases. CDR1 SGHTA and CDR2 FQGTGA come from the germline V gene. This CDR3 reads CASSSLAGDLNEQFF. Here the CDR3 DNA reads TGTGCCAGCAGCTCTCTAGCGGGAGATCTCAATGAGCAGTTCTTC. Together with reference TRBV7-3 and TRBJ2-1, the CDR3 gives the full variable domain: GAGVSQTPSNKVTEKGKYVELRCDPISGHTALYWYRQSLGQGPEFLIYFQGTGAADDSGLPNDRFFAVRPEGSVSTLKIQRTERGDSAVYLCASSSLAGDLNEQFFGPGTRLTVL.

This clonotype was counted only a few times. This CDR3 is CASSFPAGGYQPQHF. As DNA, the CDR3 is TGTGCCAGCAGTTTCCCAGCAGGGGGCTATCAGCCCCAGCATTTT. This chain joins TRBV28 and TRBJ1-5; 8 nucleotides agree with TRBD1. The CDR3 consists of 15 residues. V lost 3 bases and J lost 5; bases outside the gene matches: 6. The germline V gene has CDR1 MDHEN and CDR2 SYDVKM.

This clonotype was detected ten times or more. The genes are TRBV20-1 and TRBJ2-5; TRBD1 aligns across 8 bases. There are 17 residues in the CDR3. The V gene end was trimmed by 3 bases and the J gene end by 2 bases; junction bases not matched to a gene: 14. The germline gives CDR1 DFQATT, CDR2 SNEGSKA (reference sequence). The CDR3 coding sequence is TGCAGTGCTAGGGACAGGGAATTGAAGGTTGGGCAAGAGACCCAGTACTTC. It yields the protein CSARDRELKVGQETQYF.